The clone carrying this T cell receptor (beta chain) was seen ten or more times. TCR alpha and beta CDR3 regions were amplified from RNA using iRepertoire nested multiplex PCR. TCRdb redid the calling of the multiplex PCR reads with MiXCR, one entry per CDR3 protein. The repertoire holds some 110,000 distinct CDR3 sequences, with roughly 25% as singletons. This entry is derived from a study of glioma-infiltrating T cells. The V gene's germline CDR1 is MNHEY and CDR2 SMNVEV (reference sequence). V trimming: 5 bases; J trimming: 0 bases; junction bases outside the gene matches: 13. The CDR3 sequence is 18 residues long.

This chain joins TRBV27 and TRBJ1-1, with 9 positions matching TRBD1. Material: glioma tissue, nonneoplastic brain tissue, or PBMCs (not recorded which). This sequence was found in a human donor with low-grade glioma or glioblastoma, undergoing nonglioma brain surgery, or in good health (not recorded which). The CDR3 DNA reads TGTGCCAGCAGTAAGGGACGGACAGGGGTTCTTATGAACACTGAAGCTTTCTTT. Translation: CASSKGRTGVLMNTEAFF.